A selection of T cell receptor beta chains follows, all from one sample in a study of Tregs in tolerant kidney transplant recipients. The table came from immunoSEQ multiplex PCR; TCRdb's copy has only in-frame clones and leaves some out. The data contain over 70,000 clones, 75% to 95% of them singletons. This specimen was CD4+ T cells from blood (PBMCs), taken 24 months after the transplant. These receptor sequences come from a human patient who received a combined kidney and bone marrow transplant. Some T cells may be graft donor cells. Each CDR3 is given with its conserved first and last residue. D genes are given only for firm matches. Clone size, where shown, is once, few, many, or a class for clones that have expanded.

d_call j_call v_call clone_size cdr3_aa cdr3_nt
TRBD2 TRBJ2-1 TRBV7-6 - CASSFSGGYNEQFF TGTGCCAGCAGCTTTAGCGGGGGTTACAATGAGCAGTTCTTC
- TRBJ2-1 TRBV2 - CANSMGVYNEQFF TGTGCCAACTCAATGGGAGTCTACAATGAGCAGTTCTTC
TRBD1 TRBJ1-2 TRBV6-5 - CASRQGANYGYTF TGTGCCAGTCGACAGGGAGCGAACTATGGCTACACCTTC
- TRBJ1-2 TRBV2 - CASKGPQRGGGYTF TGTGCCAGCAAGGGGCCTCAACGAGGGGGAGGCTACACCTTC
- TRBJ1-1 TRBV12-5 - CASGLVGQGGLGTEAFF TGTGCTAGTGGTTTGGTAGGGCAGGGTGGTTTGGGCACTGAAGCTTTCTTT
TRBD1 TRBJ1-5 TRBV7-2 - CASSPYTGAGYQPQHF TGTGCCAGCAGCCCCTACACAGGGGCCGGGTATCAGCCCCAGCATTTT
- TRBJ2-1 TRBV19 - CASSIVPGVTYNNEQFF TGTGCCAGTAGTATAGTCCCGGGGGTGACGTATAATAATGAGCAGTTCTTC
- TRBJ2-6 TRBV14 - CASSHFRGANVLTF TGTGCCAGCAGCCATTTTCGTGGGGCCAACGTCCTGACTTTC
- TRBJ1-2 TRBV7-2 - CASSLVQINYGYTF TGTGCCAGCAGCTTAGTCCAAATTAACTATGGCTACACCTTC
TRBD2 TRBJ2-3 TRBV7-9 - CASSRASGSTDTQYF TGTGCCAGCAGCAGAGCTAGCGGAAGCACAGATACGCAGTATTTT
TRBD2 TRBJ2-1 TRBV4-2 - CASSQDRASGFYNEQFF TGTGCCAGCAGCCAAGATCGGGCTAGCGGCTTCTACAATGAGCAGTTCTTC
- TRBJ1-2 TRBV7-2 - CASSLVTSSGGYTF TGTGCCAGCAGCTTAGTGACGTCTAGTGGTGGCTACACCTTC
- TRBJ2-3 TRBV29-1 - CSAPWGVNTQYF TGCAGCGCCCCGTGGGGGGTGAATACGCAGTATTTT
- TRBJ2-5 TRBV10-3 - CAISDGRSQETQYF TGTGCCATCAGTGATGGTCGGAGCCAAGAGACCCAGTACTTC
TRBD2 TRBJ2-7 TRBV29-1 - CSVGGGLAGSASYEQYF TGCAGCGTTGGCGGGGGACTAGCGGGATCTGCCTCCTACGAGCAGTACTTC
TRBD2 TRBJ2-7 TRBV7-2 - CASSPSGTSGRAFYEQYF TGTGCCAGCAGCCCGTCCGGGACTAGCGGGAGGGCCTTCTACGAGCAGTACTTC
- TRBJ1-4 TRBV4-1 - CASSQELQGATNEKLFF TGCGCCAGCAGCCAAGAGTTACAGGGCGCAACTAATGAAAAACTGTTTTTT
- TRBJ1-6 TRBV2 - CASSEAQRRWSSPLHF TGTGCCAGCAGTGAAGCGCAAAGAAGATGGAGTTCCCCCCTCCACTTT
TRBD1 TRBJ1-2 TRBV2 - CASSGDRGYGYTF TGTGCCAGCAGTGGGGACAGGGGATATGGCTACACCTTC
- TRBJ1-2 TRBV15 once CATSRRTAPEGNYGYTF TGTGCCACCAGCAGAAGGACAGCGCCAGAGGGTAACTATGGCTACACCTTC
- TRBJ2-2 TRBV28 - CASSLLNTGELFF TGTGCCAGCAGTTTACTTAACACCGGGGAGCTGTTTTTT
TRBD2 TRBJ2-5 TRBV7-3 - CASSTGTSGGLWETQYF TGTGCCAGCAGCACGGGGACTAGCGGGGGACTTTGGGAGACCCAGTACTTC
TRBD2 TRBJ2-1 TRBV28 - CASTLGLAGVNEQFF TGTGCCAGCACCCTAGGACTAGCGGGGGTTAATGAGCAGTTCTTC
TRBD2 TRBJ2-2 TRBV28 - CASSTGLAGANTGELFF TGTGCCAGCAGCACTGGACTAGCGGGCGCGAACACCGGGGAGCTGTTTTTT
TRBD1 TRBJ2-5 TRBV10-3 - CAISRDREQETQYF TGTGCCATCAGTAGGGACAGGGAACAAGAGACCCAGTACTTC
TRBD1 TRBJ2-7 TRBV6-5 - CASSYKRGPSYEQYF TGTGCCAGCAGTTACAAGAGGGGGCCTTCCTACGAGCAGTACTTC
TRBD2 TRBJ2-7 TRBV6-6 - CASSSHSGKPYEQYF TGTGCCAGCAGTTCTCATAGCGGGAAACCCTACGAGCAGTACTTC
- TRBJ2-2 TRBV5-6 - CASSPPRGYTGELFF TGTGCCAGCAGCCCCCCGAGAGGGTACACCGGGGAGCTGTTTTTT
- TRBJ2-7 TRBV11-3 once CASSLGLSSYEQYF TGTGCCAGCAGCTTAGGCCTAAGTTCCTACGAGCAGTACTTC
- TRBJ1-4 TRBV5-6 few CASSLFQHNEKLFF TGTGCCAGCAGCTTGTTTCAACATAATGAAAAACTGTTTTTT
- TRBJ2-4 TRBV27 - CASSLPHRRFLAKNIQYF TGTGCCAGCAGTTTGCCCCACAGGCGATTTTTAGCCAAAAACATTCAGTACTTC
TRBD1 TRBJ2-3 TRBV6-1 once CASSGQGVDTQYF TGTGCCAGCAGTGGACAGGGGGTGGATACGCAGTATTTT
TRBD1 TRBJ2-7 TRBV11-3 - CASSARQGTYEQYF TGTGCCAGCAGCGCCCGACAGGGCACCTACGAGCAGTACTTC
- TRBJ1-2 TRBV20-1 - CSASSYGYTF TGCAGTGCTAGTTCATATGGCTACACCTTC
- TRBJ1-6 TRBV7-2 - CASSLGRVTDNSPLHF TGTGCCAGCAGCTTAGGACGGGTTACGGATAATTCCCCCCTCCACTTT
- TRBJ1-4 TRBV6-5 once CASSLQIHEKLFF TGTGCCAGCAGTTTACAGATTCATGAAAAACTGTTTTTT
- TRBJ2-4 TRBV4-1 - CASSHPGGPSTAKNIQYF TGCGCCAGCAGCCATCCCGGGGGGCCGTCTACGGCCAAAAACATTCAGTACTTC
TRBD1 TRBJ2-1 TRBV29-1 once CSVGQGPNEQFF TGCAGCGTTGGACAGGGGCCTAATGAGCAGTTCTTC
TRBD1 TRBJ2-1 TRBV7-2 - CASSLTGANEQFF TGTGCCAGCAGCTTAACAGGGGCAAATGAGCAGTTCTTC
- TRBJ2-7 TRBV11-2 - CASSRDIYEQYF TGTGCCAGCAGCCGGGACATCTACGAGCAGTACTTC
TRBD1 TRBJ2-7 TRBV19 - CASSMGDRLPYEQYF TGTGCCAGTAGTATGGGGGACAGGCTCCCCTACGAGCAGTACTTC
- TRBJ1-5 TRBV30 - CAWSLGGMQPQHF TGTGCCTGGAGTTTAGGGGGAATGCAGCCCCAGCATTTT
- TRBJ2-2 TRBV7-9 once CASSSYRNTGELFF TGTGCCAGCAGCTCCTACAGGAACACCGGGGAGCTGTTTTTT
- TRBJ2-7 TRBV18 - CASSPAAGYEQYF TGTGCCAGCTCACCGGCGGCGGGCTACGAGCAGTACTTC
TRBD2 TRBJ2-3 TRBV7-3 - CASSLSGRAADTQYF TGTGCCAGCAGCTTAAGCGGGAGGGCCGCAGATACGCAGTATTTT
- TRBJ2-1 TRBV9 once CASSVAQGSQGVQFF TGTGCCAGCAGCGTAGCTCAGGGCTCGCAAGGAGTGCAGTTCTTC
- TRBJ2-7 TRBV7-2 - CASSLGATGGIEQYF TGTGCCAGCAGCTTGGGGGCGACTGGGGGAATAGAGCAGTACTTC
- TRBJ1-1 TRBV6-5 - CASNYREHTEAFF TGTGCCAGCAATTACCGGGAGCACACTGAAGCTTTCTTT
- TRBJ1-3 TRBV5-1 - CASSLISGPSSGNTIYF TGCGCCAGCAGCTTAATATCAGGGCCCAGCTCTGGAAACACCATATATTTT
TRBD1 TRBJ2-7 TRBV6-1 - CASRPGQRNYEQYF TGTGCCAGCAGGCCGGGACAGCGGAACTACGAGCAGTACTTC
TRBD2 TRBJ2-3 TRBV19 few CASSKGLAGRTDTQYF TGTGCCAGTAGTAAGGGACTAGCGGGGAGGACAGATACGCAGTATTTT
- TRBJ2-1 TRBV19 - CASSISGSPYNEQFF TGTGCCAGTAGTATTTCCGGGAGCCCCTACAATGAGCAGTTCTTC
TRBD1 TRBJ1-2 TRBV4-3 - CASSQDWDRVGNYGYTF TGCGCCAGCAGCCAAGATTGGGACAGGGTGGGAAACTATGGCTACACCTTC
TRBD2 TRBJ2-7 TRBV19 - CASSIGQRGYPYEQYF TGTGCCAGTAGTATAGGTCAGCGGGGCTATCCCTACGAGCAGTACTTC
TRBD1 TRBJ2-1 TRBV5-6 - CASSSTGSYNEQFF TGTGCCAGCAGCTCGACAGGGTCCTACAATGAGCAGTTCTTC
- TRBJ1-1 TRBV11-2 - CASSSDRNTEAFF TGTGCCAGCAGCTCTGACAGAAACACTGAAGCTTTCTTT
- TRBJ2-3 TRBV5-1 once CASSLDRSTDTQYF TGCGCCAGCAGCTTGGACAGAAGCACAGATACGCAGTATTTT
- TRBJ2-7 TRBV4-1 - CASSQPGGDRYEQYF TGCGCCAGCAGCCAACCTGGAGGGGATCGGTACGAGCAGTACTTC
TRBD2 TRBJ2-3 TRBV29-1 - CSSAGGSVADTQYF TGCAGCTCGGCGGGCGGGAGCGTCGCAGATACGCAGTATTTT